The clone carrying this T cell receptor (beta chain) was detected ten times or more. What it binds is unknown. The sample originates from a study of identical twins. Whole-study findings and limits: There was more out-of-frame TCR alpha sharing in monozygotic twins than models estimated. Rather than following the same donors, the conclusions depended on cross-sectional statistical analysis. Sharing of beta out-of-frame sequences by twins showed a weaker excess.

TCRdb itself ran the 5' RACE reads through MiXCR, one entry per CDR3 protein. The profile shows roughly 690,000 distinct CDR3 sequences, roughly 6% of them singletons. CDR3 length: 13 amino acids. Germline V gene sequence: CDR1 SEHNR, CDR2 FQNEAQ (reference sequence). The V end was cut by 8 bases, the J end by 1 base, with 11 bases between. The sequenced sample was naive T cells sorted from blood. The TCR was taken from a man aged 18 to 35 in good health. V and J are TRBV7-9 and TRBJ2-5; D gene unclear. The CDR3 DNA follows: TGTGCCAGCGGACGGGCGGCCCAAGAGACCCAGTACTTC. It yields the protein CASGRAAQETQYF.